The present T cell receptor beta chain was sequenced within a study of OX40 agonist ivuxolimab in advanced cancers. Using immunoSEQ multiplex PCR, the repertoire was profiled, and TCRdb retains in-frame clones only, with some absent. The sample carries 55,000 to 90,000 clones, around 86% recorded once. Details on this clone: What it binds is unknown.

The study, taken as a whole, reports: Mean expanded clone counts were higher in CD8+ than CD4+ T cells. Clonal expansion in partial responders at 0.1-3.0 mg/kg ranked among the lowest.

The receptor was derived from an adult with an advanced solid tumor such as melanoma, head and neck, liver or kidney cancer. The material sequenced was CD4+ or CD8+ T cells sorted from blood, taken in a trial of the OX40 agonist ivuxolimab.

The CDR3 here is CASRTLGTGELFF. The CDR3 nucleotides are TGTGCCAGCAGGACCCTCGGAACCGGGGAGCTGTTTTTT. V is TRBV2 and J is TRBJ2-2; no firm D call. Trimming shortened V by 6 bases and J by 5 bases, and 10 bases separated the two germline ends. CDR1 is SNHLY, CDR2 FYNNEI, per germline. The CDR3 runs to 13 residues.